One and the same sample provided the 3 T cell receptor beta chains below, sequenced in a study of response to subunit inactivated influenza vaccine. TCRdb used MiXCR to reprocess the RT-PCR reads, holding one entry per CDR3 protein. The data hold almost 250,000 distinct CDR3 sequences, with 9% to 15% observed a single time. The specimen was non-naive T cells sorted from PBMCs, collected roughly 2 weeks before vaccination. The source is a middle-aged man who received an inactivated influenza vaccine.

This clonotype was found many times. The chain carries TRBV7-8 and TRBJ2-3; D gene ambiguous. The germline gives CDR1 SGHVS, CDR2 FQNEAQ. This CDR3 has 17 amino acids. V shed 3 bases and J shed 0 bases, with 16 bases lying between them. The CDR3 sequence is CASSLPKVVVSTDTQYF. In DNA form, the CDR3 reads TGTGCCAGCAGCTTGCCCAAAGTAGTTGTGAGCACAGATACGCAGTATTTT.

The table lists this clonotype with many counts. The V and J genes are TRBV28 and TRBJ2-2, with D maybe TRBD1 (6 bases). Germline loops: CDR1 MDHEN, CDR2 SYDVKM. CDR3 length: 16 amino acids. V was pared by 7 bases and J by 2 bases, with 17 bases between. CDR3 DNA: TGTGCCAGCAAGATCTTCTCGGGACACAACACCGGGGAGCTGTTTTTT. This codes for CASKIFSGHNTGELFF.

This clonotype was found many times. The gene calls are TRBV6-1 and TRBJ2-2, with 7 bases matching TRBD1. This CDR3 is 13 amino acids long. The V segment lost 6 bases and the J segment 4 bases; nucleotides outside the gene matches: 2. CDR1 and CDR2 from the germline V gene are MNHNS and SASEGT. CDR3 DNA sequence: TGTGCCAGCAGGAACAGGGGCACCGGGGAGCTGTTTTTT. Translated: CASRNRGTGELFF.